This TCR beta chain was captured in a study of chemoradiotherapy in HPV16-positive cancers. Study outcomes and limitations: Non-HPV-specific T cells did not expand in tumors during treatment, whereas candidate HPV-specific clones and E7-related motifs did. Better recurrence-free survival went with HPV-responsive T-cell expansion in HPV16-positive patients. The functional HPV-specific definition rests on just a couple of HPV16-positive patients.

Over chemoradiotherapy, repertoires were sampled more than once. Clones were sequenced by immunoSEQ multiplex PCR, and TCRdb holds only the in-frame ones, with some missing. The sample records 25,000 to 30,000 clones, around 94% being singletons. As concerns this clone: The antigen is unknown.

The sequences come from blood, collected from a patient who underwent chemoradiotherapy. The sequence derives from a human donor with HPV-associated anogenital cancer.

The CDR3 reads CASLNTEGIPTDTQYF. The CDR3 DNA reads as TGTGCCAGCCTCAACACGGAGGGTATCCCCACAGATACGCAGTATTTT. This sequence joins TRBV18 and TRBJ2-3, with a possible D match to TRBD2 (6 bases). Trimming removed 8 bases from V and 2 bases from J, with 20 bases in between. Germline assignment: CDR1 KGHSH and CDR2 LQKENI. CDR3 length: 16 amino acids.